This passage covers 26 T cell receptor beta chains from one sample sequenced in a study of PD-1 blockade in mismatch repair-deficient tumors. Generated by immunoSEQ multiplex PCR, the TCRdb table keeps only in-frame clones and is missing some. The data show 100,000 to 150,000 clones, with about 85% seen just once and roughly 13% held by the top ten. Material: peripheral blood, obtained 44 weeks after starting pembrolizumab. These receptors originate from an adult with mismatch repair-deficient cancer.

This clone was counted a single time. V gene TRBV7-9 combines with J gene TRBJ2-7; tentatively, D is TRBD2 (5 bases). The CDR3 totals 13 residues. V was clipped by 2 bases and J by 5 bases, with 10 bases between them. The germline V gene has CDR1 SEHNR and CDR2 FQNEAQ (reference sequence). CDR3 nucleotides: TGTGCCAGCAGCTTAAGTAGGGAGAACGAGCAGTACTTC. This codes for CASSLSRENEQYF.

The J gene is TRBJ2-5, the V gene TRBV5-6; D ambiguous. This CDR3 has 15 residues. CDR1 and CDR2 from the germline V gene are SGHDT and YYEEEE. The germline V and J ends were trimmed by 1 base and 4 bases, with 14 bases remaining between them. The CDR3 DNA reads as TGTGCCAGCAGCTTGCCGCTTGGGCGAGGAGAGACCCAGTACTTC. This encodes CASSLPLGRGETQYF.

The V call is TRBV6-4, the J call TRBJ2-5, with D hard to call. V was clipped by 0 bases and J by 5 bases, with 16 bases between them. The length of the CDR3 is 16 residues. Germline CDR1 and CDR2: MRHNA and SNTAGT. The CDR3 sequence: CASSDSGNTLRETQYF. The CDR3 DNA reads as TGTGCCAGCAGTGACTCAGGTAACACTCTAAGGGAGACCCAGTACTTC.

The V call is TRBV5-4, the J call TRBJ2-7; D might be TRBD1 (6 bases). This CDR3 contains 15 residues. V lost 5 bases and J 1 base, leaving 16 bases between the germline ends. Germline V gene data show CDR1 as SGHNT and CDR2 as YYREEE (reference sequence). The CDR3 region is CASRPQGPLSYEQYF. CDR3 bases: TGTGCCAGCAGGCCTCAGGGGCCGCTTTCCTACGAGCAGTACTTC.

The rearrangement joins TRBV30 to TRBJ2-5; tentative D call: TRBD2 (6 bases). Germline CDR1 reads GTSNPN; CDR2 reads SVGIG (reference sequence). The V end was cut by 0 bases, the J end by 4 bases, with 15 bases between. This CDR3 is 15 amino acids long. This chain's CDR3 is CAWSVVRQGGETQYF. The DNA for the CDR3 is TGTGCCTGGAGTGTAGTGCGGCAGGGAGGAGAGACCCAGTACTTC.

The chain uses TRBV6-6 and TRBJ1-2, with TRBD1 identical over 9 bases. Germline V lookup: CDR1 MNHNY, CDR2 SVGAGI (reference sequence). With 5 bases clipped from V and 4 bases from J, the junction kept 5 bases outside the gene matches. This CDR3 comprises 14 residues. The CDR3 sequence: CASSAQQGAYGYTF. CDR3 nucleotides: TGTGCCAGCAGTGCGCAACAGGGGGCCTATGGCTACACCTTC.

The CDR3 protein is CASSFGGTNEKLFF. The CDR3 nucleotides read TGCGCCAGCAGCTTTGGGGGGACTAATGAAAAACTGTTTTTT. The chain recombines TRBV5-1 with TRBJ1-4; D might be TRBD1 (5 bases). CDR1 is SGHRS and CDR2 is YFSETQ in the germline V gene. V was cut by 2 bases and J by 2 bases, with 7 bases left in between. This CDR3 is built from 14 residues. The complete variable domain, with remaining parts taken from reference TRBV5-1 and TRBJ1-4, reads KAGVTQTPRYLIKTRGQQVTLSCSPISGHRSVSWYQQTPGQGLQFLFEYFSETQRNKGNFPGRFSGRQFSNSRSEMNVSTLELGDSALYLCASSFGGTNEKLFFGSGTQLSVL.

The chain links TRBV27 to TRBJ2-1; D perhaps matches TRBD2 (6 bases). This CDR3 region has 14 residues. V was trimmed by 2 bases and J by 8 bases, leaving 13 bases between them. Germline CDR1 is MNHEY and CDR2 is SMNVEV (reference sequence). As DNA, the CDR3 is TGTGCCAGCAGTTTAACTAGCAGTTACGATGAGCAGTTCTTC. Encoded protein: CASSLTSSYDEQFF.

The chain combines TRBV7-6 with TRBJ2-3, with 9 positions matching TRBD2. Germline V lookup: CDR1 SGHVS, CDR2 FNYEAQ. Trimming cost V 3 bases and J 0 bases; bases outside gene matches: 10. The CDR3 runs 18 residues. The CDR3 is CASSLYAGGPGSTDTQYF. CDR3 DNA: TGTGCCAGCAGCTTGTACGCGGGAGGGCCGGGAAGCACAGATACGCAGTATTTT.

This chain connects TRBV6-6 to TRBJ2-2; 9 bases align to TRBD1. This CDR3 has 15 residues. The germline V gene encodes CDR1 MNHNY and CDR2 SVGAGI (reference sequence). V was clipped by 2 bases and J by 6 bases; unmatched bases: 4. The CDR3: CASSYRQGVAGELFF. The CDR3 DNA is TGTGCCAGCAGTTACCGACAGGGGGTAGCCGGGGAGCTGTTTTTT.

This clone was found once. V gene TRBV10-3 combines with J gene TRBJ1-1, with 11 bases that match TRBD1. V lost 0 bases and J lost 4; bases outside the gene matches: 7. Germline CDR1 and CDR2: ENHRY and SYGVKD. The CDR3 spans 17 residues. The chain's CDR3 is CAISESGTGGKGTEAFF. CDR3 nucleotide sequence: TGTGCCATCAGTGAGTCAGGGACAGGGGGAAAGGGCACTGAAGCTTTCTTT.

The chain employs TRBV5-6 and TRBJ2-7; 9 bases align to TRBD2. The CDR3 covers 19 residues. Germline V CDR1 and CDR2: SGHDT, YYEEEE. After removal of 4 bases from V and 1 base from J, the junction contained 18 bases not matched to a gene. The CDR3 DNA reads as TGTGCCAGCAGCCCGGGACTAGCAGGATCGTTCGATCGGTCCTACGAGCAGTACTTC. This gives the protein CASSPGLAGSFDRSYEQYF.

This chain joins TRBV19 and TRBJ2-7; 8 positions match TRBD2. Trimming removed 3 bases from V and 4 bases from J; junction bases left unmatched: 17. The germline V gene has CDR1 LNHDA and CDR2 SQIVND (reference sequence). The CDR3 consists of 18 residues. The CDR3 coding sequence is TGTGCCAGTAGTATGATCGGGCTAGCGGGCTGTGTAGGTTACGAGCAGTACTTC. This translates into CASSMIGLAGCVGYEQYF.

This CDR3 is CASSPWTGENTEAFF. In DNA, the CDR3 is TGTGCCAGCAGCCCCTGGACAGGGGAGAACACTGAAGCTTTCTTT. J is TRBJ1-1 and V is TRBV4-2; 9 bases agree with TRBD1. Looked up from germline, CDR1 is LGHNA and CDR2 is YNFKEQ. With 4 bases clipped from V and 1 base from J, the junction kept 4 bases outside the gene matches. CDR3 length: 15 amino acids.

V usage is TRBV25-1 and J usage is TRBJ2-1, with D perhaps matching TRBD1 (6 bases). The CDR3 sequence is 17 residues long. Germline CDR1 MGHDK, CDR2 SYGVNS. Deletions cut 1 base from V and 2 bases from J, with 15 bases between. Here the CDR3 DNA reads TGTGCCAGCAGTGAATTAGGTGACAGGTTCGCCTACAATGAGCAGTTCTTC. Amino acids: CASSELGDRFAYNEQFF.

The CDR3 DNA follows: TGCGCCAGCAGCCAAGATCCACCATTGTTCAAGCCACATTCCTACGAGCAGTACTTC. It yields the protein CASSQDPPLFKPHSYEQYF. This chain joins TRBV4-3 and TRBJ2-7; D gene unclear. The germline V and J ends were trimmed by 0 bases and 1 base, with 22 bases remaining between them. Germline V gene data show CDR1 as LGHNA and CDR2 as YSLEER. The CDR3 is 19 amino acids.

CDR3 sequence (DNA): TGTGCCAGCAGCTTTGGGGTCAATCAGCCCCAGCATTTT. Protein product: CASSFGVNQPQHF. V is TRBV11-3 and J is TRBJ1-5; D is uncertain. The CDR3 has 13 residues. V shed 3 bases and J shed 3 bases, with 6 bases lying between them. CDR1 is SGHNT and CDR2 is YENEEA in the germline V gene.

The chain has TRBV5-4 and TRBJ2-7; D is uncertain. Trimming took off 1 base at V and 4 bases at J, with 6 bases between the two ends. The germline CDR1 and CDR2 sequences are SGHNT and YYREEE (reference sequence). The length of the CDR3 is 12 residues. The CDR3 sequence: CASSLTGYEQYF. The CDR3 nucleotides read TGTGCCAGCAGCTTGACGGGTTACGAGCAGTACTTC.

The chain joins TRBV4-1 to TRBJ2-1; D perhaps matches TRBD1 (6 bases). CDR1 is MGHRA, CDR2 YSYEKL, per germline. Trimming took off 0 bases at V and 8 bases at J, with 29 bases between the two ends. This CDR3 contains 20 residues. The DNA of the CDR3 is TGCGCCAGCAGCCAAGAAGTGGGGGCTCTAAGGACGCGCCCCAGGGATGAGCAGTTCTTC. This encodes CASSQEVGALRTRPRDEQFF.

The chain employs TRBV4-1 and TRBJ2-7; D remains unclear. V lost 1 base and J 5 bases, leaving 6 bases between the germline ends. In germline, CDR1 is MGHRA, CDR2 YSYEKL. This CDR3 contains 12 residues. The chain's CDR3 is CASSQGEDEQYF. CDR3 DNA sequence: TGCGCCAGCAGCCAAGGAGAAGACGAGCAGTACTTC.

This sequence joins TRBV6-1 and TRBJ2-1; D might be TRBD2 (5 bases). Germline CDR1 is MNHNS and CDR2 is SASEGT. Trimming removed 1 base from V and 7 bases from J, with 17 bases in between. This CDR3 contains 16 residues. The CDR3 loop is CASSEEWRAPGNEQFF. Here the CDR3 DNA reads TGTGCCAGCAGTGAAGAGTGGCGGGCGCCTGGTAATGAGCAGTTCTTC.

The J gene is TRBJ2-1, the V gene TRBV5-1, with no clear D. This CDR3 spans 16 amino acids. V shed 4 bases and J shed 0 bases, with 14 bases lying between them. Per the germline V gene, CDR1 is SGHRS and CDR2 is YFSETQ. In DNA form, the CDR3 reads TGCGCCAGCAGCCTTCGGACGGCGAACTCCTACAATGAGCAGTTCTTC. As protein: CASSLRTANSYNEQFF.

The chain uses TRBV10-3 and TRBJ1-2; 8 bases line up with TRBD1. Germline CDR1 is ENHRY and CDR2 is SYGVKD. With 3 bases clipped from V and 4 bases from J, the junction kept 7 bases outside the gene matches. This CDR3 spans 15 amino acids. The CDR3 bases are TGTGCCATCAGTGACGGAGGACAGGGACCCTATGGCTACACCTTC. This gives the protein CAISDGGQGPYGYTF.

This clone was found a few times. The CDR3 spells CAWSETAGNQPQHF. The CDR3 DNA follows: TGTGCCTGGAGTGAGACGGCGGGCAATCAGCCCCAGCATTTT. The V gene is TRBV30, the J gene TRBJ1-5; no reliable D call. The CDR3 spans 14 residues. The germline V gene has CDR1 GTSNPN and CDR2 SVGIG (reference sequence). The V and J ends lost 1 base and 2 bases respectively, with 9 bases between them. The complete variable domain, with remaining parts taken from reference TRBV30 and TRBJ1-5, reads SQTIHQWPATLVQPVGSPLSLECTVEGTSNPNLYWYRQAAGRGLQLLFYSVGIGQISSEVPQNLSASRPQDRQFILSSKKLLLSDSGFYLCAWSETAGNQPQHFGDGTRLSIL.

The chain joins TRBV5-4 to TRBJ1-4; 7 bases agree with TRBD1. Per germline, CDR1 SGHNT and CDR2 YYREEE (reference sequence). The CDR3 has 15 amino acids. Losses at the gene ends were 4 bases for V and 5 bases for J; bases not matched to a gene: 8. The CDR3 sequence: CASSLEGAENEKLFF. CDR3 coding DNA: TGTGCCAGCAGCCTAGAGGGGGCCGAGAATGAAAAACTGTTTTTT.

The chain is built from TRBV11-3 and TRBJ1-1, with D perhaps TRBD1 (5 bases). The germline V gene has CDR1 SGHNT and CDR2 YENEEA. With 3 bases removed from V and 4 bases from J, the gap between germline ends came to 21 bases. The CDR3 is made up of 17 amino acids. In nucleotides, the CDR3 is TGTGCCAGCAGCTTCTCAGGGTACGGCCTTACGGTCACTGAAGCTTTCTTT. Translated: CASSFSGYGLTVTEAFF.